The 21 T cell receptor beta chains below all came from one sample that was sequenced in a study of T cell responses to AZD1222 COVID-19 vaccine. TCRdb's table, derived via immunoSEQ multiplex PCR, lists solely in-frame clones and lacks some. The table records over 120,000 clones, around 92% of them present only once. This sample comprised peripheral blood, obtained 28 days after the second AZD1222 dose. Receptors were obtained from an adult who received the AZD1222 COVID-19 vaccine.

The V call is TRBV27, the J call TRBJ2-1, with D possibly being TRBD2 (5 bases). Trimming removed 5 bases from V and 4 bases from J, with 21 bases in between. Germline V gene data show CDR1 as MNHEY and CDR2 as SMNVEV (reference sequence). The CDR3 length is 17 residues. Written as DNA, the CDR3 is TGTGCCAGCAGTATCAGCGGTTTGGGAGCCAATTACAATGAGCAGTTCTTC. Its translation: CASSISGLGANYNEQFF.

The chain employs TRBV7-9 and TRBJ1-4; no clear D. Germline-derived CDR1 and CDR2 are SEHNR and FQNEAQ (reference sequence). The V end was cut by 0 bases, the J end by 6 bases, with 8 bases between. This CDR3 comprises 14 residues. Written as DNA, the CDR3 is TGTGCCAGCAGCTTAGCAGAGGCGGATGAAAAACTGTTTTTT. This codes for CASSLAEADEKLFF.

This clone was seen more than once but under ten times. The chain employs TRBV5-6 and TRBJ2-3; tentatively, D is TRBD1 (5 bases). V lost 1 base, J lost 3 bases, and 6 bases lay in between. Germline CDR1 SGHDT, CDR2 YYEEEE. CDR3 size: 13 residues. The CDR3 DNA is TGTGCCAGCAGCTTGAAGGGGACAGATACGCAGTATTTT. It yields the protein CASSLKGTDTQYF.

The CDR3 nucleotides read TGTGCCAGCTCAGCTGGAGCGAATCAGCCCCAGCATTTT. It encodes CASSAGANQPQHF. The chain has TRBV18 and TRBJ1-5; D not resolved. The V and J ends lost 5 bases and 4 bases respectively, with 9 bases between them. This CDR3 has 13 residues. The germline V gene has CDR1 KGHSH and CDR2 LQKENI.

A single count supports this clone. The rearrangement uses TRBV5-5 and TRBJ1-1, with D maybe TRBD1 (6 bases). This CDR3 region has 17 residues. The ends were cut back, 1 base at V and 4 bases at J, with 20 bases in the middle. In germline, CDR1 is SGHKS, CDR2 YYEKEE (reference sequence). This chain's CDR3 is CASSLMTGGAFGTEAFF. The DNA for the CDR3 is TGTGCCAGCAGCTTGATGACGGGGGGCGCTTTTGGCACTGAAGCTTTCTTT.

CDR3 amino acids: CASRPGGANVLTF. The DNA for the CDR3 is TGTGCCAGTAGGCCGGGGGGGGCCAACGTCCTGACTTTC. This chain links TRBV19 with TRBJ2-6; a weak D match, TRBD2 (5 bases). This CDR3 is built from 13 residues. Germline CDR1 and CDR2: LNHDA and SQIVND (reference sequence). Trimming removed 6 bases at V and 4 bases at J, with 7 bases between.

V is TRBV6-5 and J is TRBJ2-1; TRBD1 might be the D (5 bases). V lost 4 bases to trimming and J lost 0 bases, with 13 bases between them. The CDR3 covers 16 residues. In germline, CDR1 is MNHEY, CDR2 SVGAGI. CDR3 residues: CASSLGQKSSYNEQFF. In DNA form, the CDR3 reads TGTGCCAGCAGTTTGGGGCAGAAGAGCTCCTACAATGAGCAGTTCTTC.

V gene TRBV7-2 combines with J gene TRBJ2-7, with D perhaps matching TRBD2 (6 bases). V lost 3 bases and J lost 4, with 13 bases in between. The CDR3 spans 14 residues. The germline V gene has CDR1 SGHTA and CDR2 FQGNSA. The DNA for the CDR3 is TGTGCCAGCAGCTTGGATTGGGACTCGTACGAGCAGTACTTC. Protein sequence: CASSLDWDSYEQYF.

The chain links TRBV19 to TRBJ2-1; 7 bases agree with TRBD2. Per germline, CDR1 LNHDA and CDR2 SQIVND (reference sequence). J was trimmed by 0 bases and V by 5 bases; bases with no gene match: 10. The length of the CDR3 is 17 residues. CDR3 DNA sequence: TGTGCCAGTAGTGGCGGCGGGAGCCTTAGCTCCTACAATGAGCAGTTCTTC. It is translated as CASSGGGSLSSYNEQFF.

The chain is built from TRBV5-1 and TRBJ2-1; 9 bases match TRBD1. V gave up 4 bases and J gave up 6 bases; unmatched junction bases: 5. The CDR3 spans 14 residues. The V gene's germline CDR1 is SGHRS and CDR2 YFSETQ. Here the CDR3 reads CASSRDRDLNEQFF. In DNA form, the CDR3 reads TGCGCCAGCAGCCGGGACAGGGACCTCAATGAGCAGTTCTTC.

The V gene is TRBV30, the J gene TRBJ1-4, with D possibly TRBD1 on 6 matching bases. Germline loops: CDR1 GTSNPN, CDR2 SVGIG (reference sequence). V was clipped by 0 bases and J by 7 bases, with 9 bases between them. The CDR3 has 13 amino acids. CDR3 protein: CAWSVGGGEKLFF. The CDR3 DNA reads TGTGCCTGGAGTGTAGGAGGGGGTGAAAAACTGTTTTTT.

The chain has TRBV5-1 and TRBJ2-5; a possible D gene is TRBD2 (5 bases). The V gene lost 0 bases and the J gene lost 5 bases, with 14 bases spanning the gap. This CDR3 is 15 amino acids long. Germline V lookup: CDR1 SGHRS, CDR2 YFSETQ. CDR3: CASSLGPLRGETQYF. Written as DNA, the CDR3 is TGCGCCAGCAGCTTGGGGCCCCTTAGAGGGGAGACCCAGTACTTC.

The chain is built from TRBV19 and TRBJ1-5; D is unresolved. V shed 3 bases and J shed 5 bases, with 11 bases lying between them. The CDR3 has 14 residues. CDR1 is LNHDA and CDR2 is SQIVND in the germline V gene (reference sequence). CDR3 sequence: CASSIMGQDQPQHF. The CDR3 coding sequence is TGTGCCAGTAGTATTATGGGTCAGGATCAGCCCCAGCATTTT.

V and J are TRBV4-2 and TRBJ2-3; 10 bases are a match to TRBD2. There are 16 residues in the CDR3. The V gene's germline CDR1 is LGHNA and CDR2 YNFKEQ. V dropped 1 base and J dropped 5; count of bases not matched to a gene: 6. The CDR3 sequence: CASSQGVQREGDTQYF. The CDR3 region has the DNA TGTGCCAGCAGCCAAGGGGTCCAGCGGGAGGGAGATACGCAGTATTTT.

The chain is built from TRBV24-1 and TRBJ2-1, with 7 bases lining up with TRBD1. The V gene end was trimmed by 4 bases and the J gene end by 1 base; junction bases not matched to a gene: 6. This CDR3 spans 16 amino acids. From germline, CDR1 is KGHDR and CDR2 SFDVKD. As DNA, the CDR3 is TGTGCCACCAGTGACCCCCGGACAGGTTCCTACAATGAGCAGTTCTTC. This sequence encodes CATSDPRTGSYNEQFF.

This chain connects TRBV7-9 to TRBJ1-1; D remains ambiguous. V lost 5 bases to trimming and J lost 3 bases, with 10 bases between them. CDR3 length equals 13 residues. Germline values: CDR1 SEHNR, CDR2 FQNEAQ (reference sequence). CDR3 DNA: TGTGCCAGCAGCCCTTCTGTGGACACTGAAGCTTTCTTT. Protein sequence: CASSPSVDTEAFF. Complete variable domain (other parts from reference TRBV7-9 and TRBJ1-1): DTGVSQNPRHKITKRGQNVTFRCDPISEHNRLYWYRQTLGQGPEFLTYFQNEAQLEKSRLLSDRFSAERPKGSFSTLEIQRTEQGDSAMYLCASSPSVDTEAFFGQGTRLTVV.

Here the CDR3 reads CASSMGGISGYSNQPQHF. The CDR3 DNA follows: TGTGCCAGTAGTATGGGCGGCATTTCGGGGTATAGCAATCAGCCCCAGCATTTT. The chain links TRBV19 to TRBJ1-5; D remains ambiguous. CDR3 length: 18 residues. The V end was cut by 3 bases, the J end by 0 bases, with 18 bases between. The germline V gene has CDR1 LNHDA and CDR2 SQIVND (reference sequence).

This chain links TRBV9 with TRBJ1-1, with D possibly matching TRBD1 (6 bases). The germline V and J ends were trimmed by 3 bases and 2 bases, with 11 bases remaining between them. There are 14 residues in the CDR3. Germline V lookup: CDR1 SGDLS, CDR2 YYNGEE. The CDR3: CASSAGTPNTEAFF. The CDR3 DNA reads TGTGCCAGCAGCGCCGGGACACCTAACACTGAAGCTTTCTTT. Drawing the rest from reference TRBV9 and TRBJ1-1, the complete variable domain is DSGVTQTPKHLITATGQRVTLRCSPRSGDLSVYWYQQSLDQGLQFLIQYYNGEERAKGNILERFSAQQFPDLHSELNLSSLELGDSALYFCASSAGTPNTEAFFGQGTRLTVV.

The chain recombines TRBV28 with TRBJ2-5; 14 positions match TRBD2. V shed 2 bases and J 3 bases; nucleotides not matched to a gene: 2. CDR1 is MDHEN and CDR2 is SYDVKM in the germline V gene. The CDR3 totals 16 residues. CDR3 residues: CASSLGLAGGKETQYF. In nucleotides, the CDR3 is TGTGCCAGCAGTTTAGGACTAGCGGGAGGCAAAGAGACCCAGTACTTC.

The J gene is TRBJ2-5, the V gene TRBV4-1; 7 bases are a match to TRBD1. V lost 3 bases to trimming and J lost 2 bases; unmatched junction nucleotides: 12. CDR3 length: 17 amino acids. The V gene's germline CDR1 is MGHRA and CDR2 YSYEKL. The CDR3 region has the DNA TGCGCCAGCAGCCACCGCACTTTGAGGGGGCCACAAGAGACCCAGTACTTC. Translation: CASSHRTLRGPQETQYF.

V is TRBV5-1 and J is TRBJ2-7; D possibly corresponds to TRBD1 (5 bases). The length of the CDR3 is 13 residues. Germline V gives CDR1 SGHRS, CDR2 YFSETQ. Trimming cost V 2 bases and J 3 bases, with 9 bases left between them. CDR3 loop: CASSFDSRYEQYF. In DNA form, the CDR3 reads TGCGCCAGCAGCTTCGACAGCCGCTACGAGCAGTACTTC.